A single sample is the source of the 17 T cell receptor beta chains below, sequenced in a study of spatial heterogeneity in lung cancer. Sample time point: blood at routine non-recurrence follow-up after resection. TCRdb reprocessed the 5' RACE reads with MiXCR, giving one entry per CDR3 protein. Among 10,000 to 14,000 distinct CDR3 sequences listed, about a tenth were seen once. The specimen comprised PBMCs, sampled at follow-up. The receptors come from a female donor with early-stage non-small cell lung cancer.

The table lists this clonotype with many counts. The chain employs TRBV7-9 and TRBJ2-2; D gene uncertain. The V and J ends lost 8 bases and 7 bases respectively, with 5 bases between them. The CDR3 runs 10 residues. CDR1 SEHNR and CDR2 FQNEAQ come from the germline V gene (reference sequence). The CDR3 reads CASASGELFF. CDR3 DNA: TGTGCCAGCGCGAGCGGGGAGCTGTTTTTT.

This clonotype occurred many times. The rearrangement joins TRBV9 to TRBJ2-3; D is possibly TRBD1 (5 bases). This CDR3 comprises 16 residues. Germline-derived CDR1 and CDR2 are SGDLS and YYNGEE. The germline V and J ends were trimmed by 2 bases and 5 bases, with 18 bases remaining between them. As DNA, the CDR3 is TGTGCCAGCAGCGTTGCAGGGAAAGGGTGTGGAGATACGCAGTATTTT. Its protein product is CASSVAGKGCGDTQYF.

This clonotype was detected ten times or more. This chain connects TRBV25-1 to TRBJ2-1, with 9 nucleotides matching TRBD1. J lost 7 bases, V lost 5 bases, and 9 bases had no gene match. CDR1 is MGHDK and CDR2 is SYGVNS in the germline V gene. The CDR3 totals 15 residues. The CDR3 DNA is TGTGCCAGCAGTCCCTCCCGGGACAGGGTTAATGAGCAGTTCTTC. Its translation: CASSPSRDRVNEQFF.

This clonotype showed up many times. V is TRBV4-2 and J is TRBJ2-3; 15 bases align to TRBD2. Germline lookup yields CDR1 LGHNA and CDR2 YNFKEQ. The CDR3 extends over 16 amino acids. V shed 4 bases and J 7 bases; nucleotides not matched to a gene: 6. The CDR3 DNA reads TGTGCCAGCAGCCTGGTCGGGACTAGCGGGGGGAATACGCAGTATTTT. Protein: CASSLVGTSGGNTQYF.

This clonotype has at least ten counts. The V gene is TRBV19, the J gene TRBJ1-5; no definite D call. The germline V and J ends were trimmed by 5 bases and 0 bases, with 20 bases remaining between them. This CDR3 is built from 18 residues. CDR1 is LNHDA, CDR2 SQIVND, per germline (reference sequence). In DNA form, the CDR3 reads TGTGCCAGTAGTCTCTATTTCGTCGGGGAATATAGCAATCAGCCCCAGCATTTT. Protein product: CASSLYFVGEYSNQPQHF.

The sample holds many counts of this clonotype. This chain joins TRBV7-2 and TRBJ1-5; no definite D call. The CDR3 contains 14 residues. Trimming took 0 bases from V and 7 from J, leaving 10 bases between them. Germline assignment: CDR1 SGHTA and CDR2 FQGNSA. The CDR3 DNA sequence: TGTGCCAGCAGCTTAGCGCTGGGTTACCAGCCCCAGCATTTT. Translation: CASSLALGYQPQHF.

Ten or more counts support this clonotype. V usage is TRBV5-1 and J usage is TRBJ1-3; TRBD1 matches at 8 bases. Unmatched junction bases numbered 6, after V lost 0 bases and J lost 4 bases. The V gene's germline CDR1 is SGHRS and CDR2 YFSETQ. There are 16 residues in the CDR3. The DNA for the CDR3 is TGCGCCAGCAGCTTGGCCCAGGGGGCGAGAGGAAACACCATATATTTT. Residues: CASSLAQGARGNTIYF.

There are many counts of this clonotype. J is TRBJ1-1 and V is TRBV29-1; perhaps TRBD1 as D (5 bases). V was cut by 2 bases and J by 0 bases, with 7 bases left in between. The CDR3 covers 13 residues. In germline, CDR1 is SQVTM, CDR2 ANQGSEA. DNA for the CDR3: TGCAGCGTTGAAACAGGCATGAACACTGAAGCTTTCTTT. This sequence encodes CSVETGMNTEAFF.

This clonotype was recorded at least ten times. V gene TRBV21-1 combines with J gene TRBJ2-7; TRBD2 is the table's D call, not checked against the DNA. TRBV21-1 is labeled a pseudogene. The CDR3 length is 14 residues. The CDR3 loop reads CASSPSESFHEQYV. The CDR3 nucleotides are TGTGCCAGCAGCCCTAGCGAGTCTTTCCATGAGCAGTACGTC.

This clonotype was seen at least ten times. The V and J genes are TRBV6-2 or TRBV6-3 and TRBJ2-7; 15 bases are a match to TRBD2. From germline, CDR1 is MNHEY and CDR2 SVGEGT. The CDR3 has 15 residues. The V segment lost 2 bases and the J segment 6 bases; nucleotides outside the gene matches: 2. In DNA form, the CDR3 reads TGTGCCAGCAGTTACCCGGGACTAGCGGGAGGCGAGCAGTACTTC. It translates to CASSYPGLAGGEQYF.

With regard to this clonotype: The CDR3 ends on some other residue instead of the conserved phenylalanine or tryptophan, so this is likely a read error. The chain links TRBV24-1 to TRBJ2-7; D perhaps matches TRBD1 (6 bases). CDR3 size: 15 residues. Germline CDR1 is KGHDR and CDR2 is SFDVKD. CDR3 in amino acids: CVTSDGKQGDYEQYL. For the CDR3, the DNA is TGTGTCACCAGTGATGGGAAACAGGGAGATTACGAGCAGTACCTC.

This clonotype was recorded many times. The junction differs from germline at one of its ends, possibly a read error. The chain links TRBV7-9 to TRBJ2-1; a weak D match, TRBD2 (6 bases). The CDR3 runs to 13 residues. Germline values: CDR1 SEHNR, CDR2 FQNEAQ (reference sequence). The CDR3 is CASSRPPGALPVF. DNA of the CDR3: TGTGCCAGCAGCCGACCCCCGGGAGCCCTCCCCGTATTC. The whole variable domain, remainder taken from reference TRBV7-9 and TRBJ2-1, is DTGVSQNPRHKITKRGQNVTFRCDPISEHNRLYWYRQTLGQGPEFLTYFQNEAQLEKSRLLSDRFSAERPKGSFSTLEIQRTEQGDSAMYLCASSRPPGALPVFGPGTRLTVL.

This clonotype was detected many times. The rearrangement links TRBV6-6 to TRBJ1-1; 7 positions agree with TRBD1. The V gene end was trimmed by 7 bases and the J gene end by 8 bases; junction bases not matched to a gene: 7. The germline CDR1 and CDR2 sequences are MNHNY and SVGAGI (reference sequence). This CDR3 spans 12 amino acids. The CDR3 nucleotides are TGTGCCAGCACCGATGGGGGACAGGAAGCTTTCTTT. Translated, it gives CASTDGGQEAFF.

This clonotype was counted at least ten times. The rearrangement uses TRBV5-1 and TRBJ2-4; a weak D match, TRBD2 (5 bases). This CDR3 comprises 13 residues. V lost 5 bases and J lost 6, with 12 bases in between. Germline CDR1 SGHRS, CDR2 YFSETQ. CDR3 sequence reads: CASSSTTGNIQYF. The CDR3 DNA follows: TGCGCCAGCAGTTCGACTACGGGAAACATTCAGTACTTC.

This clonotype has at least ten counts. V gene TRBV6-5 combines with J gene TRBJ1-1, with D uncertain. This CDR3 spans 13 amino acids. The V end lost 1 base, the J end lost 2 bases, and 5 bases lay between the germline ends. Per the germline V gene, CDR1 is MNHEY and CDR2 is SVGAGI. The DNA for the CDR3 is TGTGCCAGCAGTTACTGGAAAAACACTGAAGCTTTCTTT. It yields the protein CASSYWKNTEAFF.

This clonotype came up many times. The genes are TRBV7-9 and TRBJ2-2; D not certain. Germline assignment: CDR1 SEHNR and CDR2 FQNEAQ (reference sequence). The CDR3 covers 14 residues. Trimming removed 0 bases from V and 1 base from J, with 3 bases in between. The CDR3 nucleotides are TGTGCCAGCAGCTTAGCTCAGAACACCGGGGAGCTGTTTTTT. Encoded protein: CASSLAQNTGELFF.

This clonotype appeared many times. The J gene is TRBJ1-2, the V gene TRBV20-1; D call uncertain. The CDR3 runs to 12 residues. Looked up from germline, CDR1 is DFQATT and CDR2 is SNEGSKA (reference sequence). The V end lost 5 bases, the J end lost 8 bases, and 15 bases lay between the germline ends. The DNA for the CDR3 is TGCAGTGCTCCGACGAACCCGGGGGGCTACACCTTC. Protein product: CSAPTNPGGYTF.